The T cell receptor (delta chain) described here comes from a study of γδ T cells in repeated Plasmodium falciparum infection. On the study more broadly: Donors were malaria-exposed Malian children or age- and gender-matched Australian children. The study, taken as a whole, reports: Repeated controlled infections reportedly drove waves of new clonotype selection in Vdelta2-negative, mostly Vdelta1+, gammadelta repertoires. Malian children's Vdelta2-negative repertoires appeared more expanded and less diverse than Australians'.

TCRdb ran CATT on the multiplex PCR reads. The sample records around 49,000 delta-chain clones, about 1.9% being singletons. Vgamma9/Vdelta2+ and Vdelta2-negative gammadelta T cells were flow-sorted from PBMC for bulk sequencing. Per the germline V gene, CDR1 is GEAIGNYY and CDR2 is EKD. This CDR3 is built from 15 residues. On this clone: Its antigen is unknown. TCRdb attributes to this sequence the protein of a much larger clone, which differs from the DNA translation at residue 12; a read error is likely, and the protein displayed is translated from the DNA.

The V call is TRDV2, the J call TRDJ1; D uncertain. The J gene, not given by TCRdb, was assigned here from a germline match of the nucleotide sequence. This sequence originates from a pool of human donors (malaria-infected and uninfected, not separated). Sample: gamma-delta T cells from blood. The CDR3 DNA reads TGTGCCTGTGACACCGTGTCCTCCCACACCGATCAACTCATCTTT. As protein: CACDTVSSHTDQLIF.